The entry that follows covers one T cell receptor (beta chain) sequence. Its antigen is unknown. Vbeta (60) and Jbeta (13) primers were used in the PCR. The assay was immunoSEQ multiplex PCR, and TCRdb's table has in-frame clones only and misses some. The sample records around 64,000 clones, around four fifths being singletons. These data originate in a study of cytomegalovirus exposure and HLA in healthy donors. Study-level information: From donors who were HLA-typed, an early data release held around 80 million unique TCRs.

The J segment lost 10 bases and the V segment lost 7 bases, leaving 16 bases of the junction unmatched. The CDR3 length is 16 residues. Germline assignment: CDR1 MDHEN and CDR2 SYDVKM. The donors were healthy bone marrow donors. Study outcomes and limitations: Per published reports, the classifier diagnosed cytomegalovirus status with high specificity and sensitivity. According to an earlier analysis, most TCR beta V segments yielded productive rearrangements about 90% or about 30% of the time.

Input material: PBMCs. The rearrangement links TRBV28 to TRBJ1-2; 12 nucleotides line up with TRBD1. This sequence originates from a woman aged 25 to 39 in good health and CMV-seropositive. This chain's CDR3 is CASITPGTGGHRNYTF. CDR3 coding DNA: TGTGCCAGCATTACACCCGGGACAGGGGGCCATAGAAACTACACCTTC.